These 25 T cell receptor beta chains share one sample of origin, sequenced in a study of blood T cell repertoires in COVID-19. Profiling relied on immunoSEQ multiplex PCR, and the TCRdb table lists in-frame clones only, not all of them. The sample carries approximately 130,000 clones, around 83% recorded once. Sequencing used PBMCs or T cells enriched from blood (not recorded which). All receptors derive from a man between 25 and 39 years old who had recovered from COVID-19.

The CDR3 sequence: CASSIVPGGSTDTQYF. CDR3 sequence (DNA): TGTGCCAGTAGTATAGTTCCGGGGGGGAGCACAGATACGCAGTATTTT. This chain links TRBV19 with TRBJ2-3; 8 bases map to TRBD2. Germline trimming cut 1 base from V and 0 bases from J; bases unmatched to any gene: 3. The CDR3 is 16 amino acids. Per the germline V gene, CDR1 is LNHDA and CDR2 is SQIVND (reference sequence).

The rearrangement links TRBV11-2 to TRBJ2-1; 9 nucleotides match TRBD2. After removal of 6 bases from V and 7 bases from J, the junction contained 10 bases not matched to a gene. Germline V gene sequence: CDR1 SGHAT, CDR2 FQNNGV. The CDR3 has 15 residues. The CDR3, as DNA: TGTGCCAGCAGTTCCTCCGGGACTAGCTTTAATGAGCAGTTCTTC. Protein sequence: CASSSSGTSFNEQFF.

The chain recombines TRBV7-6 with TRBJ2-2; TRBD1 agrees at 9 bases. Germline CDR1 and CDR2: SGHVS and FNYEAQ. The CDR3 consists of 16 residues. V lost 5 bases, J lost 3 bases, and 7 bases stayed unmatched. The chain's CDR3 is CASSPTWDRDTGELFF. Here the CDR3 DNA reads TGTGCCAGCAGCCCTACCTGGGACAGGGACACCGGGGAGCTGTTTTTT.

The DNA for the CDR3 is TGTGCCAGCAGCCGCAGGGGGTCGGACACTGAAGCTTTCTTT. It translates to CASSRRGSDTEAFF. The genes are TRBV6-5 and TRBJ1-1; the match to TRBD1 covers 7 bases. Germline V lookup: CDR1 MNHEY, CDR2 SVGAGI. With V trimmed by 6 bases and J by 3 bases, 7 bases remained unmatched. The CDR3 runs 14 residues.

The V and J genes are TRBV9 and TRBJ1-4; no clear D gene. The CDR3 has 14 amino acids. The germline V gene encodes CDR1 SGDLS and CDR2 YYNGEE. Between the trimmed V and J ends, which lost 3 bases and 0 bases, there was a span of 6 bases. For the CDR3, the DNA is TGTGCCAGCAGCGCAGATACAACTAATGAAAAACTGTTTTTT. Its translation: CASSADTTNEKLFF. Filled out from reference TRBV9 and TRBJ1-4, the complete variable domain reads DSGVTQTPKHLITATGQRVTLRCSPRSGDLSVYWYQQSLDQGLQFLIQYYNGEERAKGNILERFSAQQFPDLHSELNLSSLELGDSALYFCASSADTTNEKLFFGSGTQLSVL.

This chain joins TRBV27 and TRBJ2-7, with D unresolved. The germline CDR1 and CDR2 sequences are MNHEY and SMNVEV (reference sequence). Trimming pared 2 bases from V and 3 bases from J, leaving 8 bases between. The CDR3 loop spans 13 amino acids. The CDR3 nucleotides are TGTGCCAGCAGTTTAGTCCCCTTCTACGAGCAGTACTTC. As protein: CASSLVPFYEQYF.

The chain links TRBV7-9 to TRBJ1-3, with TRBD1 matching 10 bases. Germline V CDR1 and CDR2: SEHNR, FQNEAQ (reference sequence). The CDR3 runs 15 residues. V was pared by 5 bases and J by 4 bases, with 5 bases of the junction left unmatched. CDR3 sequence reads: CASSPGTGAGNTIYF. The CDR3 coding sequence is TGTGCCAGCAGCCCGGGGACAGGGGCCGGAAACACCATATATTTT.

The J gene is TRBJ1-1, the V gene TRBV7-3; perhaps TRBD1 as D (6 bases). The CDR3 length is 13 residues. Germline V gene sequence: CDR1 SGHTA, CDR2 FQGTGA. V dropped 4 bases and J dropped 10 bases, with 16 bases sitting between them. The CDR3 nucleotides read TGTGCCAGCAGCTCCTCACGGGGACAAGTAGCTTTCTTT. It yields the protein CASSSSRGQVAFF.

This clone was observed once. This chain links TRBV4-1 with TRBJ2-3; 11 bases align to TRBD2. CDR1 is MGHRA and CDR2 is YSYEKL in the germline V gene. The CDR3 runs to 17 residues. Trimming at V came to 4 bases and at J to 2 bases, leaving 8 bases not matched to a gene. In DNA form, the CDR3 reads TGCGCCAGCAGCCGGGGTGGACTAGCGGGCCTCACAGATACGCAGTATTTT. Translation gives CASSRGGLAGLTDTQYF.

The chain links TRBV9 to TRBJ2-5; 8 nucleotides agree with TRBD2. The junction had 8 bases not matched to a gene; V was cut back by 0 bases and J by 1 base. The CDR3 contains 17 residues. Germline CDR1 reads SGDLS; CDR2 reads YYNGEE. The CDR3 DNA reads TGTGCCAGCAGCGTAGGGCCGGGAGGGGGGATCCAAGAGACCCAGTACTTC. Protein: CASSVGPGGGIQETQYF.

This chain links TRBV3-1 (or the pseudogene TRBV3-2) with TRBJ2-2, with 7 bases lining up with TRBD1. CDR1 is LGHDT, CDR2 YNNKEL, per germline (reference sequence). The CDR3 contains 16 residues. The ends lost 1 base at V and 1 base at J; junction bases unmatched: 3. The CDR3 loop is CASSQGDSLNTGELFF. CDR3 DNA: TGTGCCAGCAGCCAAGGGGACAGCTTGAACACCGGGGAGCTGTTTTTT.

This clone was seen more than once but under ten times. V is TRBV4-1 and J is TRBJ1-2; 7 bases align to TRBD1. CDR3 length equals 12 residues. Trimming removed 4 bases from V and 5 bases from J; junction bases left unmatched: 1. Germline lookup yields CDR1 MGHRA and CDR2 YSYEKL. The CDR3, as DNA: TGCGCCAGCAGCCCACAGGGGTATGGCTACACCTTC. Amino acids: CASSPQGYGYTF.

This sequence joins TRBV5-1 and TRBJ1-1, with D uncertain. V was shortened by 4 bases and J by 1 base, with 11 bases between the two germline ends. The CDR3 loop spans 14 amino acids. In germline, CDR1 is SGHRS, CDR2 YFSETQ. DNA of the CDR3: TGCGCCAGCAGCCCTTCGACTGGGAACACTGAAGCTTTCTTT. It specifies CASSPSTGNTEAFF. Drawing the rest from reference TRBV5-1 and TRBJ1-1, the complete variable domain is KAGVTQTPRYLIKTRGQQVTLSCSPISGHRSVSWYQQTPGQGLQFLFEYFSETQRNKGNFPGRFSGRQFSNSRSEMNVSTLELGDSALYLCASSPSTGNTEAFFGQGTRLTVV.

This CDR3 is CASSLIGAADEQFF. CDR3 in DNA: TGTGCCAGCAGTTTAATTGGGGCGGCGGATGAGCAGTTCTTC. The chain couples TRBV27 to TRBJ2-1; TRBD1 might be the D (5 bases). The CDR3 loop spans 14 amino acids. Trimming shortened V by 2 bases and J by 8 bases, and 13 bases separated the two germline ends. Germline CDR1 reads MNHEY; CDR2 reads SMNVEV (reference sequence).

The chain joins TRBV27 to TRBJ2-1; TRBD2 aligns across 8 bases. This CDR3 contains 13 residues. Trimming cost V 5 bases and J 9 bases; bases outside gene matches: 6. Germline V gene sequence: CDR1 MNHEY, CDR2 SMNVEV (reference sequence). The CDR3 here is CASSTPRGVEQFF. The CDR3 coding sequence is TGTGCCAGCAGTACCCCGCGGGGGGTTGAGCAGTTCTTC.

The CDR3 protein is CASSPAGAGNTIYF. CDR3 DNA sequence: TGTGCCAGCAGCCCAGCAGGGGCTGGAAACACCATATATTTT. This chain connects TRBV27 to TRBJ1-3; D may be TRBD1 (6 bases). Trimming shortened V by 6 bases and J by 2 bases, and 11 bases separated the two germline ends. Germline lookup yields CDR1 MNHEY and CDR2 SMNVEV (reference sequence). CDR3 length: 14 residues.

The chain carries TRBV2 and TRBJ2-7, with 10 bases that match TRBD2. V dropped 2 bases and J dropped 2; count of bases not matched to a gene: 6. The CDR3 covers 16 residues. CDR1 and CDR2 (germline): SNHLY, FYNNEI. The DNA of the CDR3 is TGTGCCAGCAGTGAAAGGGCTAGCGGGAGCCCCTACGAGCAGTACTTC. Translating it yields CASSERASGSPYEQYF. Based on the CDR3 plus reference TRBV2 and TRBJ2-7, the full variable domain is EPEVTQTPSHQVTQMGQEVILRCVPISNHLYFYWYRQILGQKVEFLVSFYNNEISEKSEIFDDQFSVERPDGSNFTLKIRSTKLEDSAMYFCASSERASGSPYEQYFGPGTRLTVT.

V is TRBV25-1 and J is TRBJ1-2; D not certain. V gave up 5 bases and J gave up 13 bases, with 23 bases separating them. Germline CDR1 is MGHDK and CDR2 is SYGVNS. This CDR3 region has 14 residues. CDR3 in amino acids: CASSHPDMSSRRTF. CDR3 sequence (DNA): TGTGCCAGCAGTCACCCCGACATGTCATCCCGGCGCACCTTC.

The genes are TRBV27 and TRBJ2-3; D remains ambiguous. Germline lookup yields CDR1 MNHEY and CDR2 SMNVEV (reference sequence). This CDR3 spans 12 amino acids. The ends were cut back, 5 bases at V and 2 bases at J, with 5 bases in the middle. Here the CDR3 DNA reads TGTGCCAGCAGTCCCAACACAGATACGCAGTATTTT. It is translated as CASSPNTDTQYF.

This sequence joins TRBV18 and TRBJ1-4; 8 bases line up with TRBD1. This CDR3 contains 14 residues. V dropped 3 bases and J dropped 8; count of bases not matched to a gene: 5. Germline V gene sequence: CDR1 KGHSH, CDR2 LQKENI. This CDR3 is CASSPDRAVEKLFF. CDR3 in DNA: TGTGCCAGCTCACCGGACAGGGCGGTCGAAAAACTGTTTTTT.

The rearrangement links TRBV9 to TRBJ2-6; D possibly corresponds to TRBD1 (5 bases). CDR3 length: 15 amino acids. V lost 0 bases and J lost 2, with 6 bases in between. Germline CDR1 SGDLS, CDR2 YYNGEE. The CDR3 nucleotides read TGTGCCAGCAGCGTAGCAGGGACTGGGGCCAACGTCCTGACTTTC. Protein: CASSVAGTGANVLTF.

The CDR3 here is CASSIFPGGSSQPQHF. The CDR3 DNA reads as TGTGCCAGTAGTATCTTCCCAGGGGGTAGTAGTCAGCCCCAGCATTTT. The chain is built from TRBV19 and TRBJ1-5; 7 nucleotides agree with TRBD1. This CDR3 is 16 amino acids long. J was trimmed by 6 bases and V by 3 bases; bases with no gene match: 11. Germline V gene data show CDR1 as LNHDA and CDR2 as SQIVND (reference sequence).

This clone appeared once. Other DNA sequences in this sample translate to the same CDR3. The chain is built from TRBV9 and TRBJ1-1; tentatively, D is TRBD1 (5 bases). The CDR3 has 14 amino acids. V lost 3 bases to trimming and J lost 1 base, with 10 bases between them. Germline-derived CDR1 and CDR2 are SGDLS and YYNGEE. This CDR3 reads CASSEGAKNTEAFF. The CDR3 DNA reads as TGTGCCAGCAGCGAAGGGGCGAAGAACACTGAAGCTTTCTTT.

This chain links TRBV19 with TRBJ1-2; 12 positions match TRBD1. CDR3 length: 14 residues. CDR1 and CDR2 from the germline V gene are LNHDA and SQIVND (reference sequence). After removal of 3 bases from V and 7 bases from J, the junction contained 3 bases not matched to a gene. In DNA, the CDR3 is TGTGCCAGTAGTATCCGGGACAGGGGGCCTGGCTACACCTTC. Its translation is CASSIRDRGPGYTF.

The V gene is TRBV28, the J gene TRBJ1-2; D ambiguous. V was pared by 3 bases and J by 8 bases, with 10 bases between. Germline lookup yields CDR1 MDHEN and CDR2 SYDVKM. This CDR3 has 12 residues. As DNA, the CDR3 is TGTGCCAGCAGTTTCTTGGGGAGCGGCTACACCTTC. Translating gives CASSFLGSGYTF.